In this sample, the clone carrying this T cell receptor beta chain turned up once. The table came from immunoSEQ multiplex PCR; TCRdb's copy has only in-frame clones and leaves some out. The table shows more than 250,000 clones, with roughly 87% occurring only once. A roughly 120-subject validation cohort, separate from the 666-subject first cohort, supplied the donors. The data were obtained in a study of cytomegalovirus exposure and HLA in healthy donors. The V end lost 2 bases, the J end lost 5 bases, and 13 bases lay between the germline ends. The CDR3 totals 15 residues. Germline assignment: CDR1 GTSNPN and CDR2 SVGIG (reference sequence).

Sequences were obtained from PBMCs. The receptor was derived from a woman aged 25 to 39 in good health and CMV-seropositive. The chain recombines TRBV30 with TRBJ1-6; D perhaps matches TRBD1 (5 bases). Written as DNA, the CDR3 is TGTGCCTGGAGTAAGCAGGGACCCAATAATTCACCCCTCCACTTT. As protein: CAWSKQGPNNSPLHF. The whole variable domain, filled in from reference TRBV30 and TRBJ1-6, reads SQTIHQWPATLVQPVGSPLSLECTVEGTSNPNLYWYRQAAGRGLQLLFYSVGIGQISSEVPQNLSASRPQDRQFILSSKKLLLSDSGFYLCAWSKQGPNNSPLHFGNGTRLTVT.